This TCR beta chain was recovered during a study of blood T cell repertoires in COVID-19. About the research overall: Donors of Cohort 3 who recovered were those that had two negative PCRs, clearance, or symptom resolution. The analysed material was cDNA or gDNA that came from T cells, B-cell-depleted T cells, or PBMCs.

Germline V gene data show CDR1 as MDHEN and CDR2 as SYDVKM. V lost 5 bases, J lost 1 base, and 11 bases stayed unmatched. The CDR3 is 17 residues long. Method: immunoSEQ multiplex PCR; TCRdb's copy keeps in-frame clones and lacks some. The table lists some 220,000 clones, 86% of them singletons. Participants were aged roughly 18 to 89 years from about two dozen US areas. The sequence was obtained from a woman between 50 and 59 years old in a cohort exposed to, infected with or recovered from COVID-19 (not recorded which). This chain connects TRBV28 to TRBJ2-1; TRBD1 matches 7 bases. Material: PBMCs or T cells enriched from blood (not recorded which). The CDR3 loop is CASSIDRVLHSYNEQFF. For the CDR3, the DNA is TGTGCCAGCAGTATCGACAGGGTCCTACATTCCTACAATGAGCAGTTCTTC.